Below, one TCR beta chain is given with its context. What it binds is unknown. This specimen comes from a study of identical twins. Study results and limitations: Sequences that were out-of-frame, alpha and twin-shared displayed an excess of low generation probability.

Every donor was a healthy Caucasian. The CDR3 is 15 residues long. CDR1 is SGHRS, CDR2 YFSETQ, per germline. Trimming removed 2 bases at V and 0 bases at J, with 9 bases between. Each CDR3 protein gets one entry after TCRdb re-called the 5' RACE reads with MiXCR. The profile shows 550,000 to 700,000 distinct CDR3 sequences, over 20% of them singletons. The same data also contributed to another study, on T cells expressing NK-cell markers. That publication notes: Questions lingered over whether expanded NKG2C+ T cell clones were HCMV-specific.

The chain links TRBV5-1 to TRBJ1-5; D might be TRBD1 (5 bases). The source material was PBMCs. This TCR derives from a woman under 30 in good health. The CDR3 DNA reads TGCGCCAGCAGCTTAGGCGGGGCTAGCAATCAGCCCCAGCATTTT. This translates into CASSLGGASNQPQHF.